These 18 T cell receptor beta chains originate from one sample sequenced in a study of T cell changes during pregnancy in multiple sclerosis. Generated by immunoSEQ multiplex PCR, the TCRdb table keeps only in-frame clones and is missing some. The sample includes around 55,000 clones, 85% to 90% of them seen just once. This specimen consisted of CD4+ T cells from peripheral blood mononuclear cells, obtained in the first trimester of pregnancy. These receptors originate from a female donor with multiple sclerosis, enrolled in a pregnancy study.

This clone was seen more than once but under ten times. The chain couples TRBV7-9 to TRBJ2-1, with 10 bases matching TRBD1. Germline V gene data show CDR1 as SEHNR and CDR2 as FQNEAQ (reference sequence). V lost 1 base to trimming and J lost 11 bases; unmatched junction nucleotides: 11. The CDR3 is 16 residues long. CDR3 DNA: TGTGCCAGCAGCTTAGTTGAGGCAGGACAGGGGGATAAGCAGTTCTTC. It encodes CASSLVEAGQGDKQFF.

The V and J genes are TRBV29-1 and TRBJ2-5; 10 bases are shared with TRBD1. This CDR3 is built from 14 residues. The junction had 6 bases not matched to a gene; V was cut back by 2 bases and J by 6 bases. Germline V gene lookup returns CDR1 SQVTM and CDR2 ANQGSEA. The CDR3 spells CSVEYRDRGKTQYF. CDR3 nucleotides: TGCAGCGTTGAATACCGGGACAGGGGAAAGACCCAGTACTTC.

The genes are TRBV6-5 and TRBJ2-2, with 9 nucleotides matching TRBD2. The germline V gene has CDR1 MNHEY and CDR2 SVGAGI. Unmatched junction bases numbered 7, after V lost 2 bases and J lost 6 bases. The CDR3 runs to 16 residues. CDR3 residues: CASSYLAGGPAGELFF. The CDR3 region has the DNA TGTGCCAGCAGTTACCTGGCGGGAGGGCCCGCCGGGGAGCTGTTTTTT.

The count of this clone is one. The chain uses TRBV7-9 and TRBJ1-4; TRBD1 might be the D (6 bases). Trimming took 5 bases from V and 0 from J, leaving 7 bases between them. The germline gives CDR1 SEHNR, CDR2 FQNEAQ (reference sequence). The CDR3 runs to 14 residues. As DNA, the CDR3 is TGTGCCAGCAGCCGACAGGCAACTAATGAAAAACTGTTTTTT. This gives the protein CASSRQATNEKLFF. The variable domain in full, with the rest retrieved from reference TRBV7-9 and TRBJ1-4, is DTGVSQNPRHKITKRGQNVTFRCDPISEHNRLYWYRQTLGQGPEFLTYFQNEAQLEKSRLLSDRFSAERPKGSFSTLEIQRTEQGDSAMYLCASSRQATNEKLFFGSGTQLSVL.

This sequence joins TRBV27 and TRBJ1-2; possible D gene TRBD1, 5 bases. V was shortened by 2 bases and J by 3 bases, with 10 bases between the two germline ends. Looked up from germline, CDR1 is MNHEY and CDR2 is SMNVEV (reference sequence). The CDR3 consists of 14 residues. CDR3 region: CASSLRGMDYGYTF. CDR3 DNA sequence: TGTGCCAGCAGTTTAAGGGGTATGGACTATGGCTACACCTTC.

This chain connects TRBV29-1 to TRBJ2-3; D unresolved. The CDR3 is made up of 16 amino acids. The V gene lost 0 bases and the J gene lost 0 bases, with 13 bases spanning the gap. Germline V gives CDR1 SQVTM, CDR2 ANQGSEA. CDR3 protein: CSVEDRLKLSTDTQYF. The DNA of the CDR3 is TGCAGCGTTGAAGATCGGTTGAAACTAAGCACAGATACGCAGTATTTT.

The CDR3 region is CASTSRTGGNSPLHF. CDR3 sequence (DNA): TGTGCCAGTACCTCTCGGACAGGGGGCAATTCACCCCTCCACTTT. J is TRBJ1-6 and V is TRBV19; 11 bases line up with TRBD1. CDR3 length equals 15 residues. V shed 7 bases and J 7 bases; nucleotides not matched to a gene: 6. The germline gives CDR1 LNHDA, CDR2 SQIVND (reference sequence).

This chain joins TRBV9 and TRBJ2-5, with D perhaps TRBD2 (6 bases). Trimming stripped 0 bases from V and 4 bases from J, with 13 bases between. Germline V gene data show CDR1 as SGDLS and CDR2 as YYNGEE. CDR3 size: 15 residues. The CDR3 region has the DNA TGTGCCAGCAGCGTAGCTGCGGGGCTCGGAGAGACCCAGTACTTC. This translates into CASSVAAGLGETQYF.

The chain recombines TRBV14 with TRBJ2-2; weak D call: TRBD1 (6 bases). CDR1 SGHDN and CDR2 FVKESK come from the germline V gene. Trimming took 0 bases from V and 6 from J, leaving 17 bases between them. CDR3 length equals 17 residues. CDR3 amino acids: CASSQDLNRAFSGELFF. The CDR3 nucleotides read TGTGCCAGCAGCCAAGATCTAAACAGGGCCTTTTCCGGGGAGCTGTTTTTT.

The rearrangement links TRBV5-4 to TRBJ2-1, with TRBD2 matching 13 bases. The CDR3 consists of 16 residues. Trimming cost V 4 bases and J 4 bases; bases outside gene matches: 5. Per the germline V gene, CDR1 is SGHNT and CDR2 is YYREEE (reference sequence). This CDR3 is CASSRPLAGGYNEQFF. The CDR3 DNA follows: TGTGCCAGCAGCAGACCACTAGCGGGGGGGTACAATGAGCAGTTCTTC.

The count of this clone is one. V usage is TRBV4-1 and J usage is TRBJ2-1, with 9 positions matching TRBD2. J gave up 5 bases and V 4 bases, and 12 bases lay outside the gene matches. The germline V gene has CDR1 MGHRA and CDR2 YSYEKL. The CDR3 extends over 17 amino acids. Here the CDR3 reads CASSLKAGLAIDNEQFF. The CDR3, as DNA: TGCGCCAGCAGCCTTAAAGCCGGACTAGCGATTGACAATGAGCAGTTCTTC.

This chain's CDR3 is CASSSSHGELFF. CDR3 DNA: TGTGCCAGCAGCTCCTCACACGGGGAGCTGTTTTTT. The chain combines TRBV11-2 with TRBJ2-2; D remains unclear. Trimming took off 4 bases at V and 7 bases at J, with 7 bases between the two ends. The CDR3 covers 12 residues. The germline gives CDR1 SGHAT, CDR2 FQNNGV.

The chain joins TRBV5-5 to TRBJ1-2; D ambiguous. The CDR3 has 14 amino acids. CDR1 and CDR2 from the germline V gene are SGHKS and YYEKEE (reference sequence). V lost 1 base, J lost 1 base, and 8 bases lay in between. The CDR3, as DNA: TGTGCCAGCAGCTTGATTCCAAATAACTATGGCTACACCTTC. Residues: CASSLIPNNYGYTF. The full variable domain, its missing parts supplied by reference TRBV5-5 and TRBJ1-2, is DAGVTQSPTHLIKTRGQQVTLRCSPISGHKSVSWYQQVLGQGPQFIFQYYEKEERGRGNFPDRFSARQFPNYSSELNVNALLLGDSALYLCASSLIPNNYGYTFGSGTRLTVV.

The J gene is TRBJ1-1, the V gene TRBV5-1, with 7 bases matching TRBD1. Germline V gene data show CDR1 as SGHRS and CDR2 as YFSETQ. CDR3 size: 15 residues. The V segment lost 0 bases and the J segment 0 bases; nucleotides outside the gene matches: 2. CDR3 nucleotide sequence: TGCGCCAGCAGCTTGGTTGGGACAGTGAACACTGAAGCTTTCTTT. Its protein product is CASSLVGTVNTEAFF.

The rearrangement links TRBV10-3 to TRBJ1-5; 10 bases map to TRBD1. This CDR3 region has 19 residues. The ends lost 2 bases at V and 6 bases at J; junction bases unmatched: 16. CDR1 ENHRY and CDR2 SYGVKD come from the germline V gene. CDR3: CAISEHPAPGQGTSQPQHF. CDR3 DNA sequence: TGTGCCATCAGTGAGCATCCAGCTCCGGGACAGGGGACCAGTCAGCCCCAGCATTTT.

The V and J genes are TRBV19 and TRBJ2-1, with 12 bases aligning to TRBD1. The CDR3 length is 17 residues. V lost 7 bases and J lost 0; bases outside the gene matches: 7. CDR1 is LNHDA and CDR2 is SQIVND in the germline V gene (reference sequence). The CDR3 nucleotides are TGTGCCAGTATGGGGACAGGGGGCTCCTTCTCCTACAATGAGCAGTTCTTC. It specifies CASMGTGGSFSYNEQFF.

The gene calls are TRBV2 and TRBJ2-1; TRBD1 aligns across 7 bases. CDR3 length equals 13 residues. V was clipped by 5 bases and J by 4 bases; unmatched bases: 2. The V gene's germline CDR1 is SNHLY and CDR2 FYNNEI. CDR3 sequence: CASSPTGYNEQFF. The CDR3 bases are TGTGCCAGCAGTCCGACAGGGTACAATGAGCAGTTCTTC.

V usage is TRBV2 and J usage is TRBJ2-1, with 8 bases identical to TRBD2. J was trimmed by 0 bases and V by 7 bases; bases with no gene match: 2. Germline CDR1 reads SNHLY; CDR2 reads FYNNEI. CDR3 length: 14 amino acids. The CDR3 DNA is TGTGCCAGCACAAGCGGGAGCTCCTACAATGAGCAGTTCTTC. It is translated as CASTSGSSYNEQFF.